A single sample gave rise to the 27 T cell receptor beta chains below, sequenced in a study of graft-versus-host responses after intestinal transplantation. TCRdb's copy holds only in-frame clones and misses some; the assay was immunoSEQ multiplex PCR. The table shows about 15,000 clones, with around 30% occurring only once. The authors seeded some 200,000 CFSE-labeled responder cells together with some 200,000 irradiated stimulator cells tagged with violet dye. This specimen was alloreactive CD8+ T cells from a mixed lymphocyte reaction culture, taken before intestinal transplant. The subset is: CFSE-low proliferating T cells sorted from roughly 6-day pre-transplant mixed lymphocyte reaction (GvH or HvG direction). The receptor set was obtained from a human patient who received an intestinal transplant.

The gene calls are TRBV28 and TRBJ1-4; 7 nucleotides line up with TRBD1. The length of the CDR3 is 16 residues. The V and J ends lost 1 base and 8 bases, in that order; junction bases with no gene match: 10. CDR1 is MDHEN, CDR2 SYDVKM, per germline. CDR3 in amino acids: CASSLSGGTVEEKLFF. DNA of the CDR3: TGTGCCAGCAGTTTATCGGGGGGGACAGTAGAGGAAAAACTGTTTTTT.

The chain couples TRBV11-2 to TRBJ2-7, with 8 bases aligning to TRBD2. After removal of 5 bases from V and 5 bases from J, the junction contained 14 bases not matched to a gene. This CDR3 region has 16 residues. CDR1 SGHAT and CDR2 FQNNGV come from the germline V gene. The CDR3 here is CASSQSLTSGLDEQYF. The CDR3, as DNA: TGTGCCAGCAGCCAATCCCTCACTAGCGGTCTCGACGAGCAGTACTTC.

In its sample, this clone is medium-sized. The chain uses TRBV4-1 and TRBJ1-2; unclear D gene. The germline gives CDR1 MGHRA, CDR2 YSYEKL. The length of the CDR3 is 15 residues. V shed 1 base and J shed 1 base, with 10 bases lying between them. The CDR3 nucleotides read TGCGCCAGCAGCCAAGGGGAGTGGGGTAACTATGGCTACACCTTC. This sequence encodes CASSQGEWGNYGYTF.

This chain uses TRBV4-2 with TRBJ2-1, with D tentatively TRBD2 (5 bases). The CDR3 has 17 residues. CDR1 is LGHNA, CDR2 YNFKEQ, per germline. V was shortened by 3 bases and J by 0 bases, with 15 bases between the two germline ends. The CDR3 region is CASSQAGRLSSYNEQFF. The CDR3 DNA reads as TGTGCCAGCAGCCAGGCGGGTCGGCTGAGCTCCTACAATGAGCAGTTCTTC.

This clone was seen only a few times. The chain uses TRBV6-5 and TRBJ2-5; TRBD2 is a possible D gene (6 bases). Trimming took 1 base from V and 3 from J, leaving 12 bases between them. Germline CDR1 is MNHEY and CDR2 is SVGAGI. The CDR3 spans 15 residues. In DNA form, the CDR3 reads TGTGCCAGCAGTTACTATGGAGGCGGGAAAGAGACCCAGTACTTC. It encodes CASSYYGGGKETQYF.

This chain connects TRBV29-1 to TRBJ2-5; 8 nucleotides align to TRBD1. Germline CDR1 and CDR2: SQVTM and ANQGSEA. The CDR3 spans 13 residues. V was pared by 2 bases and J by 5 bases, with 4 bases of the junction left unmatched. The CDR3 reads CSVEFRDRETQYF. Written as DNA, the CDR3 is TGCAGCGTTGAATTCCGGGACAGGGAGACCCAGTACTTC.

This clone was recorded a few times. The J gene is TRBJ2-3, the V gene TRBV6-6, with D uncertain. Trimming took 4 bases from V and 2 from J, leaving 7 bases between them. This CDR3 is built from 13 residues. CDR1 MNHNY and CDR2 SVGAGI come from the germline V gene (reference sequence). The CDR3 reads CASSSTHTDTQYF. Here the CDR3 DNA reads TGTGCCAGCAGTTCAACCCACACAGATACGCAGTATTTT.

The chain employs TRBV6-5 and TRBJ1-3, with 7 bases identical to TRBD1. Unmatched junction bases numbered 9, after V lost 7 bases and J lost 3 bases. In germline, CDR1 is MNHEY, CDR2 SVGAGI. The CDR3 has 15 amino acids. CDR3 amino acids: CASKETGSFGNTIYF. DNA of the CDR3: TGTGCCAGCAAGGAGACAGGGTCGTTTGGAAACACCATATATTTT.

This clone was seen a handful of times. The chain has TRBV2 and TRBJ2-7; 7 positions agree with TRBD2. CDR3 size: 18 residues. J was trimmed by 0 bases and V by 3 bases; bases with no gene match: 14. Germline V gene lookup returns CDR1 SNHLY and CDR2 FYNNEI. CDR3 loop: CASSDPSGATLLSYEQYF. CDR3 in DNA: TGTGCCAGCAGTGATCCCAGCGGGGCAACTCTACTCTCCTACGAGCAGTACTTC.

The rearrangement links TRBV4-1 to TRBJ1-1; possible D gene TRBD1, 6 bases. CDR1 and CDR2 from the germline V gene are MGHRA and YSYEKL. The CDR3 length is 13 residues. V gave up 0 bases and J gave up 11 bases, with 13 bases separating them. DNA of the CDR3: TGCGCCAGCAGCCAAGAGGCAACAGGGACGGCTTTCTTT. Its translation: CASSQEATGTAFF.

The J gene is TRBJ2-1, the V gene TRBV11-2; D ambiguous. The CDR3 runs to 15 residues. Looked up from germline, CDR1 is SGHAT and CDR2 is FQNNGV. The V end was cut by 5 bases, the J end by 6 bases, with 17 bases between. The CDR3 bases are TGTGCCAGCAGCCGCTCGTGGCTGCCCCTCAATGAGCAGTTCTTC. Translating it yields CASSRSWLPLNEQFF.

The sample holds a few counts of this clone. V gene TRBV5-1 combines with J gene TRBJ2-1; 8 nucleotides line up with TRBD2. The germline V gene has CDR1 SGHRS and CDR2 YFSETQ. Trimming removed 7 bases from V and 5 bases from J; junction bases left unmatched: 14. The CDR3 sequence is 16 residues long. The CDR3 protein is CASSTWSGTSNNEQFF. CDR3 sequence (DNA): TGCGCCAGCTCTACGTGGTCCGGGACTAGTAACAATGAGCAGTTCTTC.

This clone came up a few times. DNA of the CDR3: TGTGCCAGTAGTATGGAATTGGGCACCGGGGAGCTGTTTTTT. Translation gives CASSMELGTGELFF. This chain joins TRBV19 and TRBJ2-2; D is unclear. V was clipped by 3 bases and J by 4 bases, with 9 bases between them. CDR1 is LNHDA and CDR2 is SQIVND in the germline V gene (reference sequence). CDR3 length equals 14 residues.

This clone showed up just a few times. The genes are TRBV9 and TRBJ2-1, with TRBD1 as a possible D gene (6 bases). The CDR3 totals 15 residues. The V end was cut by 4 bases, the J end by 5 bases, with 16 bases between. Germline V CDR1 and CDR2: SGDLS, YYNGEE. The CDR3 protein is CASSQTGTTDNEQFF. CDR3 in DNA: TGTGCCAGCAGCCAAACCGGGACAACCGACAATGAGCAGTTCTTC.

This clone turned up a few times. The chain is built from TRBV6-9 and TRBJ1-2; perhaps TRBD1 as D (5 bases). The ends were cut back, 3 bases at V and 0 bases at J, with 11 bases in the middle. Germline V CDR1 and CDR2: MNHGY, SVAAGI. This CDR3 has 15 amino acids. For the CDR3, the DNA is TGTGCCAGCAGTTACTCGGGACCGTCTAACTATGGCTACACCTTC. Amino acids: CASSYSGPSNYGYTF.

This rearrangement joins TRBV19 to TRBJ1-1; D is unclear. CDR1 LNHDA and CDR2 SQIVND come from the germline V gene (reference sequence). The V and J ends lost 8 bases and 4 bases respectively, with 17 bases between them. The CDR3 extends over 14 amino acids. The chain's CDR3 is CASSLTDSGTEAFF. CDR3 DNA sequence: TGTGCCAGTTCCCTAACCGACTCGGGCACTGAAGCTTTCTTT.

In its sample, this clone was seen a few times. The chain combines TRBV7-3 with TRBJ2-1; TRBD2 aligns across 11 bases. Per the germline V gene, CDR1 is SGHTA and CDR2 is FQGTGA. The CDR3 loop spans 13 amino acids. Losses at the gene ends were 2 bases for V and 9 bases for J; bases not matched to a gene: 0. The CDR3 bases are TGTGCCAGCAGCTTAGGGACTAGCGGTGAGCAGTTCTTC. It specifies CASSLGTSGEQFF.

This clone turned up a few times. The chain carries TRBV6-5 and TRBJ2-2; a possible D gene is TRBD2 (6 bases). Per germline, CDR1 MNHEY and CDR2 SVGAGI. CDR3 length: 15 amino acids. Trimming took 0 bases from V and 5 from J, leaving 10 bases between them. The CDR3, as DNA: TGTGCCAGCAGTTACTCGGGACTCACTACCGGGGAGCTGTTTTTT. This translates into CASSYSGLTTGELFF.

The genes are TRBV9 and TRBJ2-5; TRBD2 matches at 7 bases. V lost 4 bases and J lost 5; bases outside the gene matches: 11. There are 15 residues in the CDR3. Germline V gene lookup returns CDR1 SGDLS and CDR2 YYNGEE. Written as DNA, the CDR3 is TGTGCCAGCAGCTCTACGGGGGGTCCCGGGGAGACCCAGTACTTC. This translates into CASSSTGGPGETQYF.

This clone was recorded a few times. This rearrangement joins TRBV6-5 to TRBJ1-1; 8 bases are shared with TRBD1. J lost 5 bases, V lost 2 bases, and 7 bases had no gene match. This CDR3 is built from 15 residues. The germline V gene has CDR1 MNHEY and CDR2 SVGAGI. CDR3 DNA sequence: TGTGCCAGCAGTTACGGTATTGACAGGGGTACTGAAGCTTTCTTT. Translation: CASSYGIDRGTEAFF.

The V and J genes are TRBV7-9 and TRBJ2-1, with D maybe TRBD1 (6 bases). Germline-derived CDR1 and CDR2 are SEHNR and FQNEAQ (reference sequence). The ends were cut back, 2 bases at V and 6 bases at J, with 11 bases in the middle. CDR3 length: 14 amino acids. CDR3 region: CASSLRTVSNEQFF. The CDR3 DNA reads as TGTGCCAGCAGCTTACGGACAGTCTCCAATGAGCAGTTCTTC.

CDR3 coding DNA: TGTGCCAGCAGCTTAGACAAGGGTGGGGGGGAGCAGTTCTTC. Translating it yields CASSLDKGGGEQFF. This chain joins TRBV5-4 and TRBJ2-1; the D gene is possibly TRBD2 (6 bases). The CDR3 sequence is 14 residues long. Germline CDR1 SGHNT, CDR2 YYREEE (reference sequence). The V and J ends lost 2 bases and 10 bases respectively, with 16 bases between them.

By share of the sample, this clone is medium-sized (0.01 to 0.1%). V usage is TRBV4-1 and J usage is TRBJ1-2; 9 nucleotides match TRBD1. The V and J ends lost 5 bases and 2 bases, in that order; junction bases with no gene match: 3. CDR1 and CDR2 from the germline V gene are MGHRA and YSYEKL. The CDR3 covers 14 residues. CDR3 DNA: TGCGCCAGCAGCAACGACAGGGGGAACTATGGCTACACCTTC. Its translation: CASSNDRGNYGYTF.

The chain is built from TRBV6-4 and TRBJ2-3; 15 nucleotides match TRBD2. Germline loops: CDR1 MRHNA, CDR2 SNTAGT. This CDR3 comprises 17 residues. Germline trimming cut 6 bases from V and 0 bases from J; bases unmatched to any gene: 4. Written as DNA, the CDR3 is TGTGCCAGCAGGGGACTAGCGGGAGGATACAGCACAGATACGCAGTATTTT. Amino acid sequence: CASRGLAGGYSTDTQYF.

This clone has more than one count but fewer than ten. The CDR3 DNA reads TGTGCCAGCAGCTTAGCAGCGTCCGGATACGAGCAGTACTTC. This gives the protein CASSLAASGYEQYF. V is TRBV7-2 and J is TRBJ2-7; D is unresolved. This CDR3 is built from 14 residues. V was shortened by 0 bases and J by 4 bases, with 10 bases between the two germline ends. Germline CDR1 SGHTA, CDR2 FQGNSA. Full variable domain (remainder filled in from reference TRBV7-2 and TRBJ2-7): GAGVSQSPSNKVTEKGKDVELRCDPISGHTALYWYRQSLGQGLEFLIYFQGNSAPDKSGLPSDRFSAERTGGSVSTLTIQRTQQEDSAVYLCASSLAASGYEQYFGPGTRLTVT.

V is TRBV15 and J is TRBJ2-4; no firm D call. Germline CDR1 reads LNHNV; CDR2 reads YYDKDF (reference sequence). The CDR3 length is 14 residues. The ends were cut back, 1 base at V and 0 bases at J, with 4 bases in the middle. In DNA form, the CDR3 reads TGTGCCACCAGCAGAGGGATAGCCAAAAACATTCAGTACTTC. It yields the protein CATSRGIAKNIQYF.

The V and J genes are TRBV5-1 and TRBJ2-5; D possibly corresponds to TRBD1 (6 bases). Per the germline V gene, CDR1 is SGHRS and CDR2 is YFSETQ. V shed 4 bases and J shed 7 bases, with 14 bases lying between them. This CDR3 has 13 amino acids. The CDR3 is CASSRDRSGTQYF. Here the CDR3 DNA reads TGCGCCAGCAGCCGCGACAGGTCGGGGACCCAGTACTTC.